These T cell receptor beta chains were read from a single sample in a study of sequential checkpoint blockade in melanoma. The repertoire was sequenced with immunoSEQ multiplex PCR; TCRdb's copy has only in-frame clones and lacks some. The table has about 7,900 clones, around 24% seen once; the top ten hold under 7%. Source: tumor tissue (inferred from file names), taken from a patient given nivolumab and ipilimumab in sequence. The source is a human donor with melanoma. The CDR3 runs from the conserved cysteine through the conserved F or W. Each record gives: J gene, V gene, clone size, D gene, CDR3 protein, CDR3 DNA. D genes are given only for firm matches. Expanded clones are given a class, and other clones once, few, many or no size at all.

TRBJ1-2	TRBV6-8	.	.	CASSYSSGSYTF	TGTGCCAGCAGTTACTCGAGCGGTAGCTACACCTTC
TRBJ1-4	TRBV5-1	.	TRBD1	CASSLTGAEEKLFF	TGCGCCAGCAGCCTAACAGGGGCAGAAGAAAAACTGTTTTTT
TRBJ2-2	TRBV5-1	.	.	CASSLDSPGTGELFF	TGCGCCAGCAGCCTGGACAGCCCAGGGACCGGGGAGCTGTTTTTT
TRBJ2-7	TRBV30	few	.	CAWRPRRGPFSYEQYF	TGTGCCTGGAGACCTCGTCGGGGGCCTTTCTCCTACGAGCAGTACTTC
TRBJ2-4	TRBV6-8	few	.	CASSYSGTKNIQYF	TGTGCCAGCAGTTACTCCGGGACCAAAAACATTCAGTACTTC
TRBJ2-7	TRBV6-8	few	.	CASRGGTGTYEQYF	TGTGCCAGCAGGGGGGGAACAGGGACCTACGAGCAGTACTTC
TRBJ2-3	TRBV27	.	.	CASSLSPADTQYF	TGTGCCAGCAGTTTATCGCCTGCAGATACGCAGTATTTT
TRBJ1-1	TRBV11-3	few	.	CASSLSGLNTEAFF	TGTGCCAGCAGCTTATCTGGTTTGAACACTGAAGCTTTCTTT
TRBJ2-7	TRBV5-1	.	TRBD2	CASSTRDKTSGTKAYEQYF	TGCGCCAGCAGCACCCGGGACAAGACTAGCGGGACGAAGGCCTACGAGCAGTACTTC
TRBJ2-1	TRBV23-1	.	TRBD2	CASSHHGLAGGPYNEQFF	TGCGCCAGCAGTCATCATGGACTAGCGGGAGGACCCTACAATGAGCAGTTCTTC
TRBJ1-1	TRBV6-8	few	TRBD1	CASRRQGMNTEAFF	TGTGCCAGCAGACGACAGGGAATGAACACTGAAGCTTTCTTT